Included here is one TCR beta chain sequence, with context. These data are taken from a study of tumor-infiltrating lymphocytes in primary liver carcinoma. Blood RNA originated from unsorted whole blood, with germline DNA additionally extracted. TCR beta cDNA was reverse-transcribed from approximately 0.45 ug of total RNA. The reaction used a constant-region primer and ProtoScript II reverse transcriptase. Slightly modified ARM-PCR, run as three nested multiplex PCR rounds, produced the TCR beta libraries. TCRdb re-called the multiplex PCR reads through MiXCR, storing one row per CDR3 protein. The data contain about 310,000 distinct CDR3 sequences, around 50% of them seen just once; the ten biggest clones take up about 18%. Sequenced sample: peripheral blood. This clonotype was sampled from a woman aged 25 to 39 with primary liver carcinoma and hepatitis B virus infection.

The CDR3 reads CASSLSAISYEQYF. The CDR3 nucleotides are TGTGCCAGCAGCTTATCGGCCATCTCCTACGAGCAGTACTTC. The chain combines TRBV7-9 with TRBJ2-7; D unclear. CDR1 SEHNR and CDR2 FQNEAQ come from the germline V gene (reference sequence). The CDR3 sequence is 14 residues long. The germline V and J ends were trimmed by 2 bases and 0 bases, with 8 bases remaining between them. The full variable domain, rest sourced from reference TRBV7-9 and TRBJ2-7, is DTGVSQNPRHKITKRGQNVTFRCDPISEHNRLYWYRQTLGQGPEFLTYFQNEAQLEKSRLLSDRFSAERPKGSFSTLEIQRTEQGDSAMYLCASSLSAISYEQYFGPGTRLTVT.